The clone carrying this TCR beta chain was found many times. Its antigen is not identified. Looked up from germline, CDR1 is SGHTA and CDR2 is FQGNSA. The length of the CDR3 is 16 residues. Between the trimmed V and J ends, which lost 0 bases and 1 base, there was a span of 12 bases. In TCRdb, the reads were re-called with MiXCR into one record per CDR3 protein. Here the sample spans around 130,000 distinct CDR3 sequences, 8.8% being singletons. This sample stems from a study of T cell repertoires in cytomegalovirus infection. Whole-study context: TCR beta signatures that were public indicated CMV infection and matching HLA type. Study observations and caveats: Accumulated public TCR beta family frequency recognized individuals carrying CMV together with the relevant HLA. Ex vivo, HLA-C-restricted CMV-specific TCR beta clonotypes prevailed over the rest of the response.

The rearrangement uses TRBV7-2 and TRBJ2-5; D may be TRBD2 (6 bases). The specimen was PBMCs. The TCR sequence derives from a human donor in good health (CMV status not recorded). Some clones in this sample may be carry-over from other donors' samples. The CDR3 reads CASSLAPGGGQETQYF. The CDR3, as DNA: TGTGCCAGCAGCTTAGCGCCCGGGGGTGGCCAAGAGACCCAGTACTTC.